The 8 T cell receptor beta chains given below trace back to one sample, sequenced in a study of shared clonotypes between healthy human individuals. The data were produced by immunoSEQ multiplex PCR, yet TCRdb's version contains in-frame clones alone and is incomplete. The top ten hold roughly 0.36% of the sample, which has 2 million to 2.5 million clones, approximately 95% seen once. Sequenced sample: naive CD4+ T cells from PBMCs. This sample's subset: CD45RA+ positively selected. The receptors originated from a man between 18 and 35 years old in good health. Some clones in this sample may be carry-over from other donors' samples.

V gene TRBV2 combines with J gene TRBJ2-7, with no clear D. Germline-derived CDR1 and CDR2 are SNHLY and FYNNEI. V was pared by 10 bases and J by 2 bases, with 15 bases between. This CDR3 region has 13 residues. In DNA, the CDR3 is TGTGCCACCCTGGGAATCCAAACCTACGAGCAGTACTTC. Amino acids: CATLGIQTYEQYF.

This chain uses TRBV4-1 with TRBJ1-4; TRBD1 is a possible D gene (5 bases). V was shortened by 3 bases and J by 3 bases, with 14 bases between the two germline ends. CDR3 length: 16 amino acids. Germline loops: CDR1 MGHRA, CDR2 YSYEKL. CDR3 region: CASSQVEVGPNEKLFF. CDR3 in DNA: TGCGCCAGCAGCCAGGTGGAGGTGGGACCTAATGAAAAACTGTTTTTT.

The V call is TRBV4-1, the J call TRBJ2-7, with unresolved D. The CDR3 runs to 13 residues. V was pared by 2 bases and J by 4 bases, with 9 bases between. Germline CDR1 reads MGHRA; CDR2 reads YSYEKL. As DNA, the CDR3 is TGCGCCAGCAGCCAATTTCAGCTTTACGAGCAGTACTTC. Encoded protein: CASSQFQLYEQYF.

The CDR3 nucleotides read TGTGCCAGCAGCTTGGCGGGGGCCGGGACTAGCGTAGAGTATTTT. Translating gives CASSLAGAGTSVEYF. This chain uses TRBV5-4 with TRBJ2-3, with 10 bases fitting TRBD2. CDR3 length: 15 amino acids. J was trimmed by 13 bases and V by 0 bases; bases with no gene match: 11. CDR1 is SGHNT and CDR2 is YYREEE in the germline V gene (reference sequence).

This clone was seen once. The CDR3 loop reads CASSIPVRQGLQETQYF. DNA for the CDR3: TGTGCCAGTAGTATCCCCGTAAGACAGGGCCTACAAGAGACCCAGTACTTC. This chain connects TRBV19 to TRBJ2-5; 7 positions agree with TRBD1. V lost 3 bases to trimming and J lost 2 bases; unmatched junction nucleotides: 12. The length of the CDR3 is 17 residues. Germline values: CDR1 LNHDA, CDR2 SQIVND (reference sequence).

This clone was seen more than once but under ten times. The sample has other DNA sequences that encode this CDR3 too. The chain has TRBV6-6 and TRBJ2-5; no definite D call. This CDR3 has 12 residues. The germline V gene has CDR1 MNHNY and CDR2 SVGAGI (reference sequence). Trimming pared 0 bases from V and 5 bases from J, leaving 4 bases between. The chain's CDR3 is CASSYSGETQYF. As DNA, the CDR3 is TGTGCCAGCAGTTACTCGGGGGAGACCCAGTACTTC.

Concerning this clone itself: Other DNA sequences in the sample encode the same CDR3. The chain is built from TRBV7-9 and TRBJ2-7, with TRBD1 matching over 10 bases. The length of the CDR3 is 15 residues. V was pared by 4 bases and J by 1 base, with 4 bases of the junction left unmatched. Germline CDR1 reads SEHNR; CDR2 reads FQNEAQ (reference sequence). This CDR3 reads CASSSPGQGSYEQYF. CDR3 in DNA: TGTGCCAGCAGCTCACCGGGACAGGGGTCCTACGAGCAGTACTTC.

The chain is built from TRBV10-3 and TRBJ1-4, with 10 nucleotides matching TRBD1. The germline V gene has CDR1 ENHRY and CDR2 SYGVKD. The CDR3 is 15 amino acids. J gave up 3 bases and V 10 bases, and 8 bases lay outside the gene matches. For the CDR3, the DNA is TGTGCCACTGGACAGGGGGGGAGTCCTAATGAAAAACTGTTTTTT. This gives the protein CATGQGGSPNEKLFF.